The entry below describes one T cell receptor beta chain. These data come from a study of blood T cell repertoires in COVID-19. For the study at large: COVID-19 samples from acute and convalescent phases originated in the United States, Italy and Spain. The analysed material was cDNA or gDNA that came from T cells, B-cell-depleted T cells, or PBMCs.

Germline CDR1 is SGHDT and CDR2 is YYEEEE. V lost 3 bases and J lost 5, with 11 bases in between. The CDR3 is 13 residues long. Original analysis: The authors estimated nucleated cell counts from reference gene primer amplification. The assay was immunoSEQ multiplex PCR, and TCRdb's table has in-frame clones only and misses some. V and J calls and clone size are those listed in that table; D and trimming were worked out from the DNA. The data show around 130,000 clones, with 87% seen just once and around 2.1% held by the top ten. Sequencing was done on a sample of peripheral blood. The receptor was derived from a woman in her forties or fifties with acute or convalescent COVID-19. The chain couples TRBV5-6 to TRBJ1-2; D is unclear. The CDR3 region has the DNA TGTGCCAGCAGCTCAGGATCATCTTATGGCTACACCTTC. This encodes CASSSGSSYGYTF. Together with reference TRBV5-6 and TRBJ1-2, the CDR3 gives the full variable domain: DAGVTQSPTHLIKTRGQQVTLRCSPKSGHDTVSWYQQALGQGPQFIFQYYEEEERQRGNFPDRFSGHQFPNYSSELNVNALLLGDSALYLCASSSGSSYGYTFGSGTRLTVV.